The 25 T cell receptor beta chains reported below all come from one sample, sequenced in a study of CXCR3-negative and CXCR3-positive naive CD8 T cells. With UMI labels, 5' RACE was used to prepare the TRB cDNA libraries. TCRdb reworked the 5' RACE reads into one entry per CDR3 protein, no DNA. Its table records roughly 6,800 distinct CDR3 sequences. What these receptors recognize is not known. Notes on the study in general: In CXCR3-positive naive cells, the TRB CDR3s were more hydrophobic than in CXCR3-negative naive cells.

The sequenced sample was naive CXCR3+ CD8+ T cells from blood. Specified subset: CD45RO-CCR7+CD27+CD95- naive CD8+ T cells expressing CXCR3 (TNR3+). The source of these receptors is a human donor in good health. Some clones in this sample may be carry-over from other donors' samples.

Measured by frequency, this clonotype is medium-sized. The rearrangement uses TRBV19 and TRBJ2-1; TCRdb indicates TRBD1, and absent DNA this call remains unverified. CDR3 length: 16 amino acids. Per the germline V gene, CDR1 is LNHDA and CDR2 is SQIVND (reference sequence). CDR3 protein: CASSLDPGTGLNEQFF.

Considering frequency, this clonotype is medium-sized. The chain links TRBV11-2 to TRBJ2-3. Germline CDR1 reads SGHAT; CDR2 reads FQNNGV. This CDR3 spans 12 amino acids. The CDR3 reads CASSLGTDTQYF.

Judged by frequency, this clonotype is medium-sized. The chain links TRBV19 to TRBJ1-1; TCRdb selects TRBD1, and the lack of DNA leaves this call unchecked. This CDR3 has 14 residues. The germline V gene encodes CDR1 LNHDA and CDR2 SQIVND (reference sequence). CDR3 in amino acids: CASKGAIINTEAFF. Drawing the rest from reference TRBV19 and TRBJ1-1, the complete variable domain is DGGITQSPKYLFRKEGQNVTLSCEQNLNHDAMYWYRQDPGQGLRLIYYSQIVNDFQKGDIAEGYSVSREKKESFPLTVTSAQKNPTAFYLCASKGAIINTEAFFGQGTRLTVV.

J is TRBJ2-5 and V is TRBV27; TCRdb's D call, TRBD1, is unchecked because there is no DNA. Germline lookup yields CDR1 MNHEY and CDR2 SMNVEV (reference sequence). CDR3 size: 13 residues. The CDR3 region is CASSLNRGETQYF.

Considering frequency, this clonotype is medium-sized. The genes are TRBV28 and TRBJ2-2; the TCRdb call, TRBD2, lacks DNA for checking. This CDR3 has 16 amino acids. Per germline, CDR1 MDHEN and CDR2 SYDVKM. The chain's CDR3 is CASSYVSGANTGELFF.

The chain links TRBV6-5 to TRBJ2-6; checking the TCRdb D call of TRBD1 is not possible without DNA. This CDR3 comprises 17 residues. Germline-derived CDR1 and CDR2 are MNHEY and SVGAGI. Here the CDR3 reads CASSYGTGFSGANVLTF.

This sequence joins TRBV11-2 and TRBJ2-7. CDR1 and CDR2 (germline): SGHAT, FQNNGV. This CDR3 region has 14 residues. The CDR3 reads CASSLGGESYEQYF. Variable domain in full (rest from reference TRBV11-2 and TRBJ2-7): EAGVAQSPRYKIIEKRQSVAFWCNPISGHATLYWYQQILGQGPKLLIQFQNNGVVDDSQLPKDRFSAERLKGVDSTLKIQPAKLEDSAVYLCASSLGGESYEQYFGPGTRLTVT.

The gene calls are TRBV5-1 and TRBJ2-1; checking the TCRdb D call of TRBD1 is not possible without DNA. The CDR3 spans 15 residues. Germline lookup yields CDR1 SGHRS and CDR2 YFSETQ. This chain's CDR3 is CASSLYYLTDNEQFF.

The chain couples TRBV7-9 to TRBJ2-7; the D call from TCRdb, TRBD2, cannot be confirmed without DNA. Germline-derived CDR1 and CDR2 are SEHNR and FQNEAQ (reference sequence). This CDR3 has 15 residues. The CDR3 protein is CASSYTSGISYEQYF.

The rearrangement uses TRBV28 and TRBJ2-5; TCRdb calls TRBD1, which cannot be checked without DNA. Germline CDR1 is MDHEN and CDR2 is SYDVKM. This CDR3 has 14 amino acids. The CDR3 sequence: CASSPSPLQETQYF.

Its frequency marks this clonotype as medium-sized (0.01 to 0.1%). The chain has TRBV29-1 and TRBJ2-3; absent DNA, TCRdb's TRBD2 call cannot be checked. CDR3 length equals 16 residues. Germline lookup yields CDR1 SQVTM and CDR2 ANQGSEA. CDR3 sequence: CSSHEGPASSTDTQYF.

The chain has TRBV29-1 and TRBJ2-1. There are 12 residues in the CDR3. The V gene's germline CDR1 is SQVTM and CDR2 ANQGSEA. The CDR3 region is CSVEEVFNEQFF.

This chain joins TRBV6-2 or TRBV6-3 and TRBJ1-2; the D call from TCRdb, TRBD1, cannot be confirmed without DNA. Germline V gene lookup returns CDR1 MNHEY and CDR2 SVGEGT. This CDR3 region has 12 residues. CDR3 sequence: CASRGSSYGYTF.

The J gene is TRBJ2-1, the V gene TRBV29-1; TCRdb's D gene call, TRBD2, goes unchecked for lack of DNA. Per the germline V gene, CDR1 is SQVTM and CDR2 is ANQGSEA. The CDR3 has 11 residues. CDR3 protein: CSVDLGLEQFF.

The V call is TRBV12-3 or TRBV12-4, the J call TRBJ1-4. CDR3 size: 14 residues. The CDR3 loop reads CASSLGTATEKLFF.

Frequency places this clonotype as medium-sized. The V gene is TRBV10-3, the J gene TRBJ2-2; the TCRdb D gene call, TRBD1, has no DNA to confirm it. Germline V gene sequence: CDR1 ENHRY, CDR2 SYGVKD. CDR3 length: 17 amino acids. The CDR3 sequence is CAISESGSPGPTGELFF.

The chain's CDR3 is CASSKGAGEMNTEAFF. The chain links TRBV21-1 to TRBJ1-1. TRBV21-1 is designated a pseudogene. The CDR3 totals 16 residues.

This clonotype is called medium-sized based on its frequency. This chain connects TRBV5-5 to TRBJ2-7; there is no DNA to check the TCRdb D call of TRBD2. Germline V gene lookup returns CDR1 SGHKS and CDR2 YYEKEE (reference sequence). This CDR3 spans 18 amino acids. CDR3 loop: CASSLEQGTGLAAYEQYF.

This chain joins TRBV12-3 or TRBV12-4 and TRBJ1-1. This CDR3 contains 14 residues. The CDR3 sequence is CASSLITENTEAFF.

The chain links TRBV5-1 to TRBJ2-7. From germline, CDR1 is SGHRS and CDR2 YFSETQ. The CDR3 is 13 amino acids. This chain's CDR3 is CASSLPDGYEQYF.

In terms of frequency, this clonotype is medium-sized. The chain employs TRBV29-1 and TRBJ1-1; with no DNA, the TCRdb D assignment of TRBD1 cannot be verified. CDR3 length: 13 amino acids. CDR1 is SQVTM, CDR2 ANQGSEA, per germline. The CDR3 loop is CSVGQGAVTEAFF.

The rearrangement uses TRBV6-5 and TRBJ2-1; TCRdb proposes TRBD1, but this gene call is untestable without DNA. Germline V gene lookup returns CDR1 MNHEY and CDR2 SVGAGI. The CDR3 has 12 residues. CDR3 residues: CASSYGGDEQFF.

This chain links TRBV5-1 with TRBJ2-7. Per the germline V gene, CDR1 is SGHRS and CDR2 is YFSETQ. This CDR3 spans 13 amino acids. The CDR3 reads CASSFEAKYEQYF.

The V call is TRBV29-1, the J call TRBJ1-4; TCRdb's D gene call, TRBD1, goes unchecked for lack of DNA. The CDR3 extends over 16 amino acids. Looked up from germline, CDR1 is SQVTM and CDR2 is ANQGSEA. CDR3 protein: CSVEAKTGQKDEKLFF.

Judged by frequency, this clonotype is medium-sized. The V and J genes are TRBV25-1 and TRBJ1-2; TCRdb's D call of TRBD1 is untestable without DNA. This CDR3 is built from 16 residues. Germline values: CDR1 MGHDK, CDR2 SYGVNS. The CDR3: CASSEDPAGQPHGYTF.